This entry describes one TCR beta chain. There is no known antigen for this receptor. No base quality values were provided; no much bigger clone lies one nucleotide off. The sample originates from a study of blood T cell repertoires in COVID-19 (dated by TCRdb to 2018 to 2020). Looking at the study overall: Samples covering the acute and convalescent phases of COVID-19 were provided by collaborators in the United States, Italy and Spain. The material from the prospective study consisted of cDNA or gDNA derived from T cells, B-cell-depleted T cells, or PBMCs. Subjects who had been exposed to COVID-19, were actively infected with it, or had recovered from it provided the deeply sampled blood TCRbeta repertoires that made up the dataset. A freely available public database, intended as a resource for researchers studying the immune response to SARS-CoV-2, is where the repertoires were released. The samples were drawn from the first 160 participants of the ongoing ImmuneRACE study and from under 1,500 subjects provided by 6 global collaborators. Sample metadata almost always included a de-identified subject ID, COVID-19 status, age in years and sex. HLA class I and class II types, where available, came from metadata supplied by the sample provider rather than from assay-based typing.

In the prospective study, participants were about 18 to 100 years old, resided in about two dozen geographic areas of the United States, and were enrolled through a virtual design. In the prospective study, participants were assigned to cohorts based on the clinical history participants reported in a screening survey and a study questionnaire. Exposed participants had been in contact, within 2 weeks of entering the study, with a person who had a PCR-confirmed or clinician-diagnosed case of COVID-19. In the prospective study, whole blood, serum and a nasopharyngeal or oropharyngeal swab were collected from each participant by mobile phlebotomists. Over an approximately two-month period, participants in the prospective study had the option of providing additional blood draws and questionnaires. Before DNA extraction, prospective study blood samples were shipped either frozen or at room temperature.

TCRbeta CDR3 regions were amplified from genomic DNA by means of the immunoSEQ Assay, a bias-controlled multiplex PCR. The study's processing was this. Nucleated cell counts per sample were estimated from amplification of reference gene primers within the assay. Sequence reads were collapsed and filtered to measure the absolute abundance of every unique TCRbeta CDR3 rearrangement. For each sample, productive Simpson clonality was calculated by taking the square root of Simpson's diversity index across productive rearrangements. TCRdb mirrors the immuneACCESS table, restricted to in-frame sequences. Some clones are absent from its copies; in checked studies, under half trace to an unresolved V gene, and the reason for the others is unknown. That table supplies the V and J calls and clone size; D and trimming were determined from the DNA. For this sample the table gives around 270,000 clones, of which 80% to 90% were detected only once. About 3.1% of the sample belongs to the ten largest clones.

Study-level results and caveats: How much clinical and demographic metadata was included differed by source and by participant, and the metadata was provided uncurated.

Trimming at the junction amounts to 1 base on V and 6 bases on J, and the germline ends lie 10 bases apart. Reading from cysteine to phenylalanine, the CDR3 counts 13 amino acids. The entry retains the CDR3 DNA only, 39 bases that are in frame from base 1. CDR1 and CDR2 are drawn from the germline V gene (reference sequence): GTSNPN, SVGIG. This receptor was identified in a woman between 40 and 55 years old who had been exposed to COVID-19. The chain is made from TRBV30 and TRBJ1-5; a tentative D call is TRBD1 (6 bases match). The source material was PBMCs or T cells enriched from blood (not recorded which). The nucleotide sequence is given as TGTGCCTGGAGTGACAGGGATCGTCAGCCCCAGCATTTT. Its coded protein is CAWSDRDRQPQHF.